The present entry profiles one T cell receptor beta chain with its context. The antigen is unknown. The data belong to a study of blood T cells in healthy people across ages. Overall study findings and caveats: CMV infection status of these donors was not known.

Using a J-beta primer mix together with a sample-barcoded 5' primer, a second PCR was run for roughly 6 to 11 cycles. From the 5' RACE reads, TCRdb called clonotypes with MiXCR, one entry per CDR3 protein. The sample has roughly 800,000 distinct CDR3 sequences; approximately 25% are singletons. In addition, the sample was reused for a study of T cells of mothers and their children.

The receptor was derived from a boy younger than 18 in good health. Material: blood.

The CDR3, as DNA: TGTGCCAGCAGCACAAATTCACCCCTCCACTTT. Its translation: CASSTNSPLHF. This sequence joins TRBV28 and TRBJ1-6; D call uncertain. Deletions cut 6 bases from V and 7 bases from J, with 4 bases between. Germline V CDR1 and CDR2: MDHEN, SYDVKM. The CDR3 is 11 amino acids.